A selection of T cell receptor beta chains follows, all from one sample in a study of cytomegalovirus exposure and HLA in healthy donors. Measured with immunoSEQ multiplex PCR; TCRdb has only the in-frame clones, and not every one. This table has 100,000 to 150,000 clones, 70% to 85% appearing once. The sample comprised PBMCs. These TCRs come from a man aged 40-49 years in good health and CMV-seropositive. CDR3s include the opening cysteine and the closing phenylalanine or tryptophan. A D gene is named only where the DNA matches it firmly. Clone size is given for some rows only: seen once, a few or many times, or a class if the clone is expanded.

TRBV19	TRBJ2-1	-	-	CASSYDRSSYNEQFF	TGTGCCAGTAGTTATGACAGGAGCTCCTACAATGAGCAGTTCTTC
TRBV14	TRBJ2-7	-	-	CASSQVRTVGEQYF	TGTGCCAGCAGCCAAGTTAGGACAGTTGGCGAGCAGTACTTC
TRBV21-1	TRBJ1-6	-	-	CASSMGGYNSPLHF	TGTGCCAGCAGCATGGGGGGCTATAATTCACCCCTCCACTTT
TRBV9	TRBJ2-1	-	-	CASSPQGTDYNEQFF	TGTGCCAGCAGCCCCCAGGGGACCGACTACAATGAGCAGTTCTTC
TRBV30	TRBJ1-5	once	TRBD1	CAWSLQGNNQPQHF	TGTGCCTGGAGCCTACAGGGGAACAATCAGCCCCAGCATTTT
TRBV14	TRBJ2-7	once	TRBD1	CASSPTGGLYEQYF	TGTGCCAGCAGCCCGACAGGGGGCCTCTACGAGCAGTACTTC
TRBV30	TRBJ1-5	-	TRBD1	CAWSVDRGNQPQHF	TGTGCCTGGAGTGTTGACAGGGGCAATCAGCCCCAGCATTTT
TRBV14	TRBJ1-1	-	TRBD1	CASSQDSGTGEAFF	TGTGCCAGCAGCCAAGATAGCGGGACAGGGGAAGCTTTCTTT
TRBV7-9	TRBJ2-7	-	TRBD1	CASSPTGVNSYEQYF	TGTGCCAGCAGTCCTACAGGGGTAAACTCCTACGAGCAGTACTTC
TRBV9	TRBJ2-7	-	-	CASSPPGGARYEQYF	TGTGCCAGCAGCCCTCCTGGAGGGGCAAGGTACGAGCAGTACTTC
TRBV9	TRBJ1-1	-	TRBD1	CASSADNRGRNTEAFF	TGTGCCAGCAGCGCAGACAACAGGGGGCGAAACACTGAAGCTTTCTTT
TRBV7-2	TRBJ1-1	-	TRBD1	CASSPWTGLEAFF	TGTGCCAGCAGCCCGTGGACAGGGCTGGAAGCTTTCTTT